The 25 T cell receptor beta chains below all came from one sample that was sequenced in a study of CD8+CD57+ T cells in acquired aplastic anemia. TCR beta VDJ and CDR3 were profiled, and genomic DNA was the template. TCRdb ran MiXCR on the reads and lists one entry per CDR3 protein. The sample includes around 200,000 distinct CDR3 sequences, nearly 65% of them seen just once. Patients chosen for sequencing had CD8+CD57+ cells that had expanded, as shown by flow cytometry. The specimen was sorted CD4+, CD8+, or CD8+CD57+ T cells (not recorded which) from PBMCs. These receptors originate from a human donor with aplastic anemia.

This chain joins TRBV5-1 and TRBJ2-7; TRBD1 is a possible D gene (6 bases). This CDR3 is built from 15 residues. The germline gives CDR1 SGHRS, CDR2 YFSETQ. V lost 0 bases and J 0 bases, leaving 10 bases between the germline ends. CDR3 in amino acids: CASSLEADSSYEQYF. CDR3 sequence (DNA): TGCGCCAGCAGCTTGGAGGCGGACAGCTCCTACGAGCAGTACTTC.

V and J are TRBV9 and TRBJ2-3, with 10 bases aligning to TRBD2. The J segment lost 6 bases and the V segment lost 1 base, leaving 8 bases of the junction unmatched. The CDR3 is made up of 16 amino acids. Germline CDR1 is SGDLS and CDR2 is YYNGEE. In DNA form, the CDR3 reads TGTGCCAGCAGCGTAAATGTAGCGGGGGGTCTTGATACGCAGTATTTT. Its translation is CASSVNVAGGLDTQYF.

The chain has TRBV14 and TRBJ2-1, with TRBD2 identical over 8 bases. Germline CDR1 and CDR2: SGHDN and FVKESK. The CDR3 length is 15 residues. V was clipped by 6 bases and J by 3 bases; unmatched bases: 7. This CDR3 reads CASSLPGTSYNEQFF. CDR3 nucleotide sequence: TGTGCCAGCAGTCTTCCCGGGACTAGCTACAATGAGCAGTTCTTC. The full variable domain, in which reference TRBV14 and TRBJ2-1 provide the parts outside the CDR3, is EAGVTQFPSHSVIEKGQTVTLRCDPISGHDNLYWYRRVMGKEIKFLLHFVKESKQDESGMPNNRFLAERTGGTYSTLKVQPAELEDSGVYFCASSLPGTSYNEQFFGPGTRLTVL.

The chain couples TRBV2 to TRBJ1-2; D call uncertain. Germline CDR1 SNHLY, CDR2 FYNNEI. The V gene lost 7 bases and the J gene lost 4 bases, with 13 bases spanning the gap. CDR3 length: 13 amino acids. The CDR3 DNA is TGTGCCAGCACAGGATTCCAAGGCTATGGCTACACCTTC. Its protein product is CASTGFQGYGYTF.

The CDR3 bases are TGTGCCAGCAGCGCAACGACAGGTAGCTCCTATAATTCACCCCTCCACTTT. Its translation: CASSATTGSSYNSPLHF. The chain links TRBV9 to TRBJ1-6; the D gene is possibly TRBD1 (6 bases). V shed 3 bases and J shed 0 bases, with 13 bases lying between them. The germline CDR1 and CDR2 sequences are SGDLS and YYNGEE. The CDR3 extends over 17 amino acids. Drawing the rest from reference TRBV9 and TRBJ1-6, the complete variable domain is DSGVTQTPKHLITATGQRVTLRCSPRSGDLSVYWYQQSLDQGLQFLIQYYNGEERAKGNILERFSAQQFPDLHSELNLSSLELGDSALYFCASSATTGSSYNSPLHFGNGTRLTVT.

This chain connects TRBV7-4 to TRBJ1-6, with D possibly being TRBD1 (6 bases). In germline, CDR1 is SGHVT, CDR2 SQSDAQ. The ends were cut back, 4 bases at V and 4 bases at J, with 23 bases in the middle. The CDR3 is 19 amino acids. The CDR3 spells CASSSLRGLAGHYNSPLHF. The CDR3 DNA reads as TGTGCCAGCAGCTCCCTTCGGGGACTAGCGGGACATTATAATTCACCCCTCCACTTT.

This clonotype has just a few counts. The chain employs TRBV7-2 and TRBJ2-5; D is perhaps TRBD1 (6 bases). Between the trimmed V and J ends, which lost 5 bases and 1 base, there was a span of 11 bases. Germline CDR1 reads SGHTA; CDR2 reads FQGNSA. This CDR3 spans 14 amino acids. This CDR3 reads CASSLRTAQETQYF. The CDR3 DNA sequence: TGTGCCAGCAGCCTCCGGACAGCCCAAGAGACCCAGTACTTC.

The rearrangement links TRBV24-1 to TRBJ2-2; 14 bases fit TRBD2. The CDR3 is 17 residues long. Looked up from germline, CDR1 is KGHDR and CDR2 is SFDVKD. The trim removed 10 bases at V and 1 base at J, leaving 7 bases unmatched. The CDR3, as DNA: TGTGCCACATCGGGACTAGCGGGAGAGGGGAACACCGGGGAGCTGTTTTTT. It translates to CATSGLAGEGNTGELFF.

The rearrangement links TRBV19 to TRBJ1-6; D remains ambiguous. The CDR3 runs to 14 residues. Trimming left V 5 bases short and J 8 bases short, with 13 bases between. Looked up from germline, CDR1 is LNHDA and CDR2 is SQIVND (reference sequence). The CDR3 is CASSLFERDSPLHF. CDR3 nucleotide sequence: TGTGCCAGTAGTCTTTTTGAGAGGGATTCACCCCTCCACTTT.

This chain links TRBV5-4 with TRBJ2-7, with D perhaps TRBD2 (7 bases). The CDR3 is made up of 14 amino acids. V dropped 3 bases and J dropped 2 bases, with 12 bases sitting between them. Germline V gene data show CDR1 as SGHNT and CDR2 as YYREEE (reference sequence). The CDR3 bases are TGTGCCAGCAGCTCCACAGGGAGGGCCTACGAGCAGTACTTC. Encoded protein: CASSSTGRAYEQYF.

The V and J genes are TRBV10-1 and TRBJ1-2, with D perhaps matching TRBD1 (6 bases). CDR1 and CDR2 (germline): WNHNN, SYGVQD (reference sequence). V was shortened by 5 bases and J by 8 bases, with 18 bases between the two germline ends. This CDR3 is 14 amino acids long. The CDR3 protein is CASSPMRGGHGYTF. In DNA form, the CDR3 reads TGCGCCAGCAGTCCAATGAGGGGGGGGCACGGCTACACCTTC.

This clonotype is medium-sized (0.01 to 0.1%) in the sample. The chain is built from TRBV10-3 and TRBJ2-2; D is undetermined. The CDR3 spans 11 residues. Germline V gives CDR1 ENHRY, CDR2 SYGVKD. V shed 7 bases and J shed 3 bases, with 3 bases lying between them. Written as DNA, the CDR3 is TGTGCCATCATGGACACCGGGGAGCTGTTTTTT. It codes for CAIMDTGELFF.

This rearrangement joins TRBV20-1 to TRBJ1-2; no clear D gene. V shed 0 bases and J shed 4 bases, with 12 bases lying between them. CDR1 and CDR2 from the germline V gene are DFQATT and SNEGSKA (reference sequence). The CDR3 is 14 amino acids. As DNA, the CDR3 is TGCAGTGCTAGAGATGCAGGAGACACCTATGGCTACACCTTC. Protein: CSARDAGDTYGYTF.

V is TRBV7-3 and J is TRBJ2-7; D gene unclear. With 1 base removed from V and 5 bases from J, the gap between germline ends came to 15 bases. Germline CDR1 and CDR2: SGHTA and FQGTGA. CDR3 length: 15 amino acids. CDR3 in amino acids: CASSLRPGEVHEQYF. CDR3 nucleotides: TGTGCCAGCAGCTTAAGACCGGGTGAGGTCCACGAGCAGTACTTC.

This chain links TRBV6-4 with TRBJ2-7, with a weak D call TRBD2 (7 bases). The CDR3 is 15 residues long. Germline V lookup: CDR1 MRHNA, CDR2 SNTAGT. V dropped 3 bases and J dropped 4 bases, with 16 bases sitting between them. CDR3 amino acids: CASSERGRGGYEQYF. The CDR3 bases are TGTGCCAGCAGTGAAAGGGGAAGGGGGGGTTACGAGCAGTACTTC.

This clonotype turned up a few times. CDR3 residues: CATSRTGPTYEQYF. The CDR3 region has the DNA TGTGCCACCAGCAGGACAGGGCCGACCTACGAGCAGTACTTC. The chain has TRBV15 and TRBJ2-7; 7 bases are a match to TRBD1. The CDR3 length is 14 residues. V lost 3 bases and J lost 2; bases outside the gene matches: 4. Germline V gene lookup returns CDR1 LNHNV and CDR2 YYDKDF (reference sequence).

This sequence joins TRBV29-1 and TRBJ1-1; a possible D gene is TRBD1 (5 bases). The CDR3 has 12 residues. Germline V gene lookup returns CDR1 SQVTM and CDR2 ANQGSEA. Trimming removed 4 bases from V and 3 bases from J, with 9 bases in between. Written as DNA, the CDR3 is TGCAGCGTTGGATTAGGGGACACTGAAGCTTTCTTT. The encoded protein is CSVGLGDTEAFF. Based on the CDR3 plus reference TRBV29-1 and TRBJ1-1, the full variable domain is SAVISQKPSRDICQRGTSLTIQCQVDSQVTMMFWYRQQPGQSLTLIATANQGSEATYESGFVIDKFPISRPNLTFSTLTVSNMSPEDSSIYLCSVGLGDTEAFFGQGTRLTVV.

The CDR3 here is CAIRETGPHQPQHF. The CDR3 region has the DNA TGTGCCATCAGGGAGACAGGGCCCCATCAGCCCCAGCATTTT. V and J are TRBV10-3 and TRBJ1-5; 7 bases agree with TRBD1. The junction had 7 bases not matched to a gene; V was cut back by 6 bases and J by 5 bases. Germline assignment: CDR1 ENHRY and CDR2 SYGVKD. The CDR3 is 14 residues long.

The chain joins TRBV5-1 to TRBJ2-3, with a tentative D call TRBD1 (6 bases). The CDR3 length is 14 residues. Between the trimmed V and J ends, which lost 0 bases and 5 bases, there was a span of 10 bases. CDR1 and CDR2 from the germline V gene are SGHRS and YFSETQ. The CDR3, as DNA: TGCGCCAGCAGCTTGGTGGTAGGGGGAGATACGCAGTATTTT. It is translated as CASSLVVGGDTQYF.

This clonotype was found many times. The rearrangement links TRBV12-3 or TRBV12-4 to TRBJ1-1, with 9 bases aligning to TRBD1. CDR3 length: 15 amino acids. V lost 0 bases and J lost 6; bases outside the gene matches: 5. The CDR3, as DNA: TGTGCCAGCAGTTTAGCGGGGACAGGGATTCCTGAAGCTTTCTTT. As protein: CASSLAGTGIPEAFF.

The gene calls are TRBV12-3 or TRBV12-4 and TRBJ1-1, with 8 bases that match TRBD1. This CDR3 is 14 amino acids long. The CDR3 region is CASKADRENTEAFF. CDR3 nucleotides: TGTGCTAGTAAGGCGGACAGGGAGAACACTGAAGCTTTCTTT.

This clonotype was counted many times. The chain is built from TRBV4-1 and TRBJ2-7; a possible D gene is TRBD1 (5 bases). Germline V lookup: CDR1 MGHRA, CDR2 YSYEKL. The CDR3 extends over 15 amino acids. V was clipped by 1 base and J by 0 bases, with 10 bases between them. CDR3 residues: CASSQAGQGSYEQYF. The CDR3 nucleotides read TGCGCCAGCAGCCAAGCAGGGCAGGGCTCCTACGAGCAGTACTTC.

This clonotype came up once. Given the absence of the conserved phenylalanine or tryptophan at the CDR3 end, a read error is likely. CDR3 coding DNA: TGTGCCAGCAGCTTAGAACAGGAGTCGTTCTATGGCTACACCCTC. As protein: CASSLEQESFYGYTL. V is TRBV7-2 and J is TRBJ1-2, with a weak D call TRBD1 (5 bases). The germline gives CDR1 SGHTA, CDR2 FQGNSA. Trimming removed 1 base from V and 4 bases from J, with 13 bases in between. This CDR3 spans 15 amino acids.

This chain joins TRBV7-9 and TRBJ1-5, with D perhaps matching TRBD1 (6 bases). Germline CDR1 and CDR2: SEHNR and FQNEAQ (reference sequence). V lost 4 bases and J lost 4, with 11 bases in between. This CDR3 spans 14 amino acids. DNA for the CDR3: TGTGCCAGCAGCTCGGGGGCCTGGAATCAGCCCCAGCATTTT. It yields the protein CASSSGAWNQPQHF.

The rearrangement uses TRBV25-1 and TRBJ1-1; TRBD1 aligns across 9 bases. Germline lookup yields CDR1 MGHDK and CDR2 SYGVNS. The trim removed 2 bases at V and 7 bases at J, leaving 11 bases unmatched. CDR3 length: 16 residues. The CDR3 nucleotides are TGTGCCAGCAGTGAACAACATCGGACAGGGGAGAGTGAAGCTTTCTTT. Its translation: CASSEQHRTGESEAFF.